This T cell receptor beta chain was observed in a study of blood T cell repertoires in COVID-19. Study as a whole: T cells, B-cell-depleted T cells, or PBMCs supplied cDNA or gDNA.

This CDR3 contains 10 residues. Germline loops: CDR1 WNHNN, CDR2 SYGVQD (reference sequence). V lost 10 bases, J lost 6 bases, and 10 bases lay in between. Donors in Cohort 3 who had recovered were those with two negative PCRs, healthcare professional clearance, or resolution of their symptoms. Profiled with immunoSEQ multiplex PCR; TCRdb holds only in-frame clones, not every one. The table has 150,000 to 200,000 clones, more than 75% seen once. Sequencing was done on a sample of PBMCs or T cells enriched from blood (not recorded which). The rearrangement joins TRBV10-1 to TRBJ2-7; tentative D call: TRBD2 (5 bases). This receptor was identified in a woman aged 45 to 65 who had recovered from COVID-19. CDR3 DNA: TGCGCCATCCGACTATGCGAGCAGTACTTC. Encoded protein: CAIRLCEQYF.